This TCR beta chain was sequenced for a study of T-cell reconstitution after alpha-beta-depleted transplantation in children. Study conclusions and caveats: In patients about two months after transplant, alpha-beta T cells reportedly arose from several hundred expanded graft clones. From newly produced T cells came most of the T-cell counts and diversity one year after transplant.

This clonotype was detected a few times. What it recognizes is unknown. As it was prepared, the TCRbeta library received unique molecular identifiers. TCRdb reanalysed the PCR reads using MiXCR and keeps one entry per CDR3 protein. Of about a million distinct CDR3 sequences listed, roughly 29% were seen once; the top ten hold 28%. The CDR3 contains 12 residues. CDR1 is LGHDT, CDR2 YNNKEL, per germline (reference sequence). The V gene lost 6 bases and the J gene lost 9 bases, with 12 bases spanning the gap. The chain combines TRBV3-1 with TRBJ2-1; D may be TRBD1 (6 bases). This specimen consisted of PBMCs, mostly from graft donor cells, obtained 360 days after TCRalphabeta/CD19-depleted stem cell transplant. The receptor comes from a boy under three years old who had a stem cell transplant for SCID, so the T cells may come from the graft donor. CDR3 bases: TGTGCCAGCAGTTACAGGGCCGGTGAGCAGTTCTTC. As protein: CASSYRAGEQFF.